The sequence of this TCR beta chain was determined in a study of a mutant IDH1 vaccine in newly diagnosed glioma. Study-wide context: The week-35 safety follow-up was V12, and the week-47 study end was V13. Study-level results: Among patients, around 93% showed immune responses induced by the vaccine. Changes in top peripheral clonotypes did not appear linked to pseudoprogression.

About this clone: The antigen is not known.

Noted time point: week 47, end of study. Doses comprised 300 ug of mutant IDH1 20-mer peptide each, plus topical imiquimod. Donors harbored newly found WHO grade 3 or 4 IDH1-mutant, ATRX-lost astrocytomas. Method: immunoSEQ multiplex PCR; TCRdb's copy keeps in-frame clones and lacks some. Of 45,000 to 65,000 clones in the sample, approximately 64% were seen once. J was trimmed by 0 bases and V by 5 bases; bases with no gene match: 4. The CDR3 consists of 15 residues. Germline V gene sequence: CDR1 SGHVS, CDR2 FQNEAQ. The chain carries TRBV7-8 and TRBJ2-7; the match to TRBD2 covers 10 bases. The sequence was obtained from a man between 40 and 49 years old with glioma. Some clones in this sample may be carry-over from other donors' samples. The sample in question was peripheral blood mononuclear cells (PBMCs), obtained from a glioma patient whose treatment included an IDH1 peptide vaccine. The DNA of the CDR3 is TGTGCCAGCAGCCCAAGGACTAGCGGCTCCTACGAGCAGTACTTC. Encoded protein: CASSPRTSGSYEQYF.